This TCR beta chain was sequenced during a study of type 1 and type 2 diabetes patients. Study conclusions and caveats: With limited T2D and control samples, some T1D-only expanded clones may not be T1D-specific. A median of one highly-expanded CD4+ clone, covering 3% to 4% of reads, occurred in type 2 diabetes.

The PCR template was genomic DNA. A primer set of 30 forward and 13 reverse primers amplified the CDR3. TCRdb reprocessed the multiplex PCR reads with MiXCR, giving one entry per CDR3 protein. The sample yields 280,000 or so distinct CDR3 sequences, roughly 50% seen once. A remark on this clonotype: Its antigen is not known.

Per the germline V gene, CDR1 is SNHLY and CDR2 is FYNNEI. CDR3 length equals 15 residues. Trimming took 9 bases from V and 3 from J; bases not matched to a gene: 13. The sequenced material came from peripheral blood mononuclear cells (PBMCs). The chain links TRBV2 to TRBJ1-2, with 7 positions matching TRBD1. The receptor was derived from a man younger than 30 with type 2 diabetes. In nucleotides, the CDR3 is TGTGCCAGTAAGACGACAGGGTTGGACCACTATGGCTACACCTTC. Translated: CASKTTGLDHYGYTF.